The clone carrying this T cell receptor (beta chain) occurred a few times. The CDR3 loop spans 16 amino acids. Germline V gene lookup returns CDR1 SEHNR and CDR2 FQNEAQ (reference sequence). The record originates from a study of tumor-infiltrating lymphocytes in oesophageal squamous cell carcinoma. TCRdb analysed the PCR reads with MiXCR anew, one entry per CDR3 protein. The sample includes roughly 10,000 distinct CDR3 sequences, approximately 50% of them seen just once. The sequencing input was esophageal tumor tissue. The clonotype was recovered from a female donor with esophageal squamous cell carcinoma. This chain joins TRBV7-9 and TRBJ2-7; 10 nucleotides agree with TRBD2. CDR3 DNA: TGTGTTACGCGACGGGCTAGCGGGAGAGGGGGGAATGAGCAGTACTTC. It yields the protein CVTRRASGRGGNEQYF.